These 24 T cell receptor beta chains were all obtained from the same sample, sequenced in a study of T-cell memory formation after mild COVID-19. From the 5' RACE reads, TCRdb called clonotypes with MiXCR, one entry per CDR3 protein. Here the sample spans roughly 120,000 distinct CDR3 sequences, 15% to 20% being singletons. The sequencing sample was made of PBMCs or a T cell subset sorted from them (not recorded which). The receptor set was obtained from an adult woman who had mild COVID-19 (a few samples of this study predate the infection). Cell type and time point are not known.

The gene calls are TRBV5-5 and TRBJ1-1, with TRBD1 matching over 9 bases. This CDR3 is built from 16 residues. Germline-derived CDR1 and CDR2 are SGHKS and YYEKEE (reference sequence). The ends lost 4 bases at V and 2 bases at J; junction bases unmatched: 9. CDR3 loop: CASSRGDREENTEAFF. The CDR3 DNA reads TGTGCCAGCAGCCGCGGGGACAGGGAGGAAAACACTGAAGCTTTCTTT.

V is TRBV29-1 and J is TRBJ2-7; TRBD2 matches 7 bases. The J segment lost 0 bases and the V segment lost 6 bases, leaving 14 bases of the junction unmatched. This CDR3 is built from 16 residues. Germline CDR1 and CDR2: SQVTM and ANQGSEA. The CDR3 nucleotides read TGCAGCGTCGGAGGCCTAGCGGCCCTGCCCTCCTACGAGCAGTACTTC. Translating it yields CSVGGLAALPSYEQYF.

The chain carries TRBV9 and TRBJ2-3, with a possible D match to TRBD2 (10 bases). The V and J ends lost 8 bases and 2 bases respectively, with 45 bases between them. Germline V gene sequence: CDR1 SGDLS, CDR2 YYNGEE. The CDR3 extends over 24 amino acids. CDR3 in DNA: TGTGCCAGAACCCGATGTTCCAGACAGGGGGTCGCGTCTAGCGGGGGCTTCTTCACAGATACGCAGTATTTT. This gives the protein CARTRCSRQGVASSGGFFTDTQYF.

The table lists this clonotype with many counts. The V call is TRBV5-8, the J call TRBJ2-1, with TRBD1 matching over 8 bases. This CDR3 comprises 15 residues. After removal of 4 bases from V and 6 bases from J, the junction contained 9 bases not matched to a gene. Germline V gene lookup returns CDR1 SGHTS and CDR2 YDEGEE. CDR3 in DNA: TGTGCCAGCAGCGCCCCGGGACAGGCTGGCAATGAGCAGTTCTTC. This encodes CASSAPGQAGNEQFF. The whole variable domain, remainder taken from reference TRBV5-8 and TRBJ2-1, is EAGVTQSPTHLIKTRGQQATLRCSPISGHTSVYWYQQALGLGLQFLLWYDEGEERNRGNFPPRFSGRQFPNYSSELNVNALELEDSALYLCASSAPGQAGNEQFFGPGTRLTVL.

This clonotype was detected a few times. The chain carries TRBV7-6 and TRBJ2-6; no reliable D call. This CDR3 is 17 amino acids long. V was shortened by 1 base and J by 0 bases, with 10 bases between the two germline ends. The germline V gene encodes CDR1 SGHVS and CDR2 FNYEAQ. DNA for the CDR3: TGTGCCAGCAGCTTAGTGTACAGAAGCTCTGGGGCCAACGTCCTGACTTTC. Translation gives CASSLVYRSSGANVLTF.

In nucleotides, the CDR3 is TGTGCCAGCAGCTGGGAGATTAATACCTACGAGCAGTACTTC. Its protein product is CASSWEINTYEQYF. The chain is built from TRBV6-2 or TRBV6-3 and TRBJ2-7; a possible D gene is TRBD2 (5 bases). CDR3 length equals 14 residues. V dropped 6 bases and J dropped 2 bases, with 14 bases sitting between them. Germline V gene lookup returns CDR1 MNHEY and CDR2 SVGEGT.

The chain couples TRBV7-9 to TRBJ1-6; the match to TRBD1 covers 7 bases. The CDR3 totals 15 residues. Trimming removed 2 bases from V and 10 bases from J; junction bases left unmatched: 8. CDR1 is SEHNR and CDR2 is FQNEAQ in the germline V gene (reference sequence). Here the CDR3 reads CASSLSGGTISPLHF. CDR3 nucleotide sequence: TGTGCCAGCAGCTTATCAGGGGGGACTATCTCACCCCTCCACTTT.

This clonotype was counted a few times. J is TRBJ2-1 and V is TRBV30; tentatively, D is TRBD1 (5 bases). CDR1 GTSNPN and CDR2 SVGIG come from the germline V gene (reference sequence). The V end was cut by 2 bases, the J end by 7 bases, with 15 bases between. CDR3 length: 14 amino acids. CDR3 protein: CAWSTGDAGNEQFF. The CDR3 nucleotides read TGTGCCTGGAGTACAGGTGACGCTGGGAATGAGCAGTTCTTC.

This rearrangement joins TRBV29-1 to TRBJ1-4, with 8 bases aligning to TRBD1. Germline V gives CDR1 SQVTM, CDR2 ANQGSEA. This CDR3 has 13 residues. The V and J ends lost 4 bases and 10 bases, in that order; junction bases with no gene match: 8. CDR3 nucleotide sequence: TGCAGCGTTGCTAAGGACAGGGACGGAAAACTGTTTTTT. Amino acids: CSVAKDRDGKLFF.

This clonotype was seen more than once but under ten times. This sequence joins TRBV12-3 or TRBV12-4 and TRBJ2-2; a weak D match, TRBD1 (6 bases). The CDR3 spans 17 residues. With 3 bases removed from V and 6 bases from J, the gap between germline ends came to 20 bases. For the CDR3, the DNA is TGTGCCAGCAGTTTTGGTCCGTCAACAGGGAATCCCGGGGAGCTGTTTTTT. Protein sequence: CASSFGPSTGNPGELFF.

This clonotype was observed a handful of times. In nucleotides, the CDR3 is TGTGCCAGCAGCTTAAAACTAGCGGGAATGGGTGAGCAGTTCTTC. Its translation: CASSLKLAGMGEQFF. The chain joins TRBV7-3 to TRBJ2-1, with 10 bases that match TRBD2. V was clipped by 1 base and J by 9 bases; unmatched bases: 6. This CDR3 comprises 15 residues. Germline CDR1 is SGHTA and CDR2 is FQGTGA.

The chain joins TRBV4-1 to TRBJ1-5; no firm D call. The CDR3 consists of 13 residues. The germline V and J ends were trimmed by 1 base and 3 bases, with 4 bases remaining between them. Germline lookup yields CDR1 MGHRA and CDR2 YSYEKL. Written as DNA, the CDR3 is TGCGCCAGCAGCCAAGCCGTCAATCAGCCCCAGCATTTT. Its protein is CASSQAVNQPQHF.

This clonotype was counted at least ten times. This chain joins TRBV29-1 and TRBJ2-5; D remains unclear. Per germline, CDR1 SQVTM and CDR2 ANQGSEA. The length of the CDR3 is 10 residues. Trimming pared 7 bases from V and 4 bases from J, leaving 7 bases between. CDR3 residues: CSAGAETQYF. The CDR3 DNA sequence: TGCAGCGCTGGTGCAGAGACCCAGTACTTC.

The table lists this clonotype with a few counts. The chain carries TRBV7-6 and TRBJ2-7; no reliable D call. Germline assignment: CDR1 SGHVS and CDR2 FNYEAQ. The V gene lost 5 bases and the J gene lost 2 bases, with 13 bases spanning the gap. CDR3 size: 14 residues. The CDR3 sequence is CASSHRETAYEQYF. As DNA, the CDR3 is TGTGCCAGCAGCCATCGCGAAACGGCCTACGAGCAGTACTTC.

The chain couples TRBV29-1 to TRBJ2-1; D remains ambiguous. V was cut by 0 bases and J by 6 bases, with 0 bases left in between. CDR1 SQVTM and CDR2 ANQGSEA come from the germline V gene. The CDR3 consists of 10 residues. CDR3 DNA: TGCAGCGTTGAAGACAATGAGCAGTTCTTC. Amino acid sequence: CSVEDNEQFF.

The V and J genes are TRBV12-3 or TRBV12-4 and TRBJ2-2; 9 bases are shared with TRBD2. The J segment lost 6 bases and the V segment lost 6 bases, leaving 8 bases of the junction unmatched. The CDR3 extends over 15 amino acids. CDR3 sequence (DNA): TGTGCCAGCAGGGCTCTTGCGGGAGGGTCCGGGGAGCTGTTTTTT. Translation gives CASRALAGGSGELFF.

This chain connects TRBV10-2 to TRBJ2-3; 10 nucleotides agree with TRBD2. The CDR3 is 18 residues long. Germline lookup yields CDR1 WSHSY and CDR2 SAAADI. With V trimmed by 6 bases and J by 5 bases, 17 bases remained unmatched. The CDR3 DNA sequence: TGCGCCAGCAGCAAAACCACCGGAGGAGCGGGGGGGAAAGATACGCAGTATTTT. Translated, it gives CASSKTTGGAGGKDTQYF.

This chain links TRBV6-5 with TRBJ2-5; D is undetermined. The ends were cut back, 5 bases at V and 2 bases at J, with 9 bases in the middle. From germline, CDR1 is MNHEY and CDR2 SVGAGI. The CDR3 runs to 13 residues. This CDR3 is CASSHQPQETQYF. The CDR3 nucleotides read TGTGCCAGCAGTCACCAACCACAAGAGACCCAGTACTTC.

In this sample, this clonotype turned up a few times. The chain is built from TRBV7-6 and TRBJ2-3, with 11 bases identical to TRBD2. CDR1 and CDR2 (germline): SGHVS, FNYEAQ. The V and J ends lost 4 bases and 4 bases, in that order; junction bases with no gene match: 4. The CDR3 runs 15 residues. DNA of the CDR3: TGTGCCAGCAGCTCTAGCGGGGGGCTTCCAGATACGCAGTATTTT. Translated: CASSSSGGLPDTQYF. Drawing the rest from reference TRBV7-6 and TRBJ2-3, the complete variable domain is GAGVSQSPRYKVTKRGQDVALRCDPISGHVSLYWYRQALGQGPEFLTYFNYEAQQDKSGLPNDRFSAERPEGSISTLTIQRTEQRDSAMYRCASSSSGGLPDTQYFGPGTRLTVL.

The rearrangement joins TRBV7-2 to TRBJ2-3, with TRBD2 matching over 7 bases. The trim removed 3 bases at V and 6 bases at J, leaving 12 bases unmatched. This CDR3 is built from 16 residues. Germline lookup yields CDR1 SGHTA and CDR2 FQGNSA. The CDR3 reads CASSLTLSGARDTQYF. The CDR3 bases are TGTGCCAGCAGCTTGACACTCAGCGGGGCCCGGGATACGCAGTATTTT.

V and J are TRBV7-9 and TRBJ2-5; unclear D gene. This CDR3 has 13 residues. The V gene lost 4 bases and the J gene lost 2 bases, with 8 bases spanning the gap. Germline V gene sequence: CDR1 SEHNR, CDR2 FQNEAQ (reference sequence). Written as DNA, the CDR3 is TGTGCCAGCAGCTACTCATGGCAAGAGACCCAGTACTTC. Amino acids: CASSYSWQETQYF.

This clonotype was picked up a small number of times. The gene calls are TRBV7-3 and TRBJ2-3, with 7 bases fitting TRBD2. From germline, CDR1 is SGHTA and CDR2 FQGTGA. Trimming cost V 8 bases and J 0 bases; bases outside gene matches: 2. This CDR3 is 13 amino acids long. The CDR3 nucleotides read TGTGCCAGCCAACTAGCGAGCACAGATACGCAGTATTTT. Protein product: CASQLASTDTQYF.

The sample holds a few counts of this clonotype. This chain links TRBV3-1 with TRBJ2-1; tentative D call: TRBD2 (5 bases). Per the germline V gene, CDR1 is LGHDT and CDR2 is YNNKEL (reference sequence). Deletions cut 4 bases from V and 0 bases from J, with 16 bases between. The CDR3 runs to 17 residues. In nucleotides, the CDR3 is TGTGCCAGCAGCCCCGAAGATCGGGGAAACTCCTACAATGAGCAGTTCTTC. Encoded protein: CASSPEDRGNSYNEQFF.

The chain has TRBV7-2 and TRBJ1-1, with D uncertain. V lost 2 bases, J lost 2 bases, and 12 bases lay in between. Germline lookup yields CDR1 SGHTA and CDR2 FQGNSA. The CDR3 consists of 15 residues. CDR3 DNA sequence: TGTGCCAGCAGCTTACTTCCGCCCGGAAACACTGAAGCTTTCTTT. This translates into CASSLLPPGNTEAFF.